The clone carrying this T cell receptor beta chain was counted once. Its specificity is not known. This specimen comes from a study of T cells in localized non-small cell lung cancer. Whole-study results and caveats: A raised T cell density in blood coincided with lengthier overall survival. There was higher T cell clonality in uninvolved adjacent lung than in tumor, and it was highest there. The study sequenced only one region of the tumor. As a result, intratumor heterogeneity could not be excluded and remains possible. Appearances in adjacent lung were noted for a median 57 of the top 100 tumor clones.

Assay: immunoSEQ multiplex PCR; the TCRdb copy retains only in-frame clones and omits some. This table holds 43,000 or so clones, around 90% found once. There are 14 residues in the CDR3. Trimming removed 2 bases from V and 4 bases from J, with 10 bases in between. From germline, CDR1 is MDHEN and CDR2 SYDVKM. The receptor's source is a woman aged 35 to 75 with stage II lung adenocarcinoma. The chain links TRBV28 to TRBJ2-3; D possibly corresponds to TRBD2 (5 bases). The specimen comprised PBMCs, sampled before any cancer treatment. CDR3 region: CASSLVLAPDTQYF. The DNA for the CDR3 is TGTGCCAGCAGTTTAGTCCTAGCCCCAGATACGCAGTATTTT.